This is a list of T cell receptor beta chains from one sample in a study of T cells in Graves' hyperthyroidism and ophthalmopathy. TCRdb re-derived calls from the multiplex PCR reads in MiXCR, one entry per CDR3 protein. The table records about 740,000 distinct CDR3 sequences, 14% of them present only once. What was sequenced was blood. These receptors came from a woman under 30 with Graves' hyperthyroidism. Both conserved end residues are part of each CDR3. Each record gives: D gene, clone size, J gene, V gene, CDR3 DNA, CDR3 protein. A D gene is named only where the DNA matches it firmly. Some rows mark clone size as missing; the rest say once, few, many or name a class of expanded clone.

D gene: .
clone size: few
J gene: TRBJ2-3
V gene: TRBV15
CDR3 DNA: TGTGCCACCAGCAGTTCTTCAGATACGCAGTATTTT
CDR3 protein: CATSSSSDTQYF

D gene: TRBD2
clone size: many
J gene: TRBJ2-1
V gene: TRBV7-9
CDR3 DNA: TGTGCCAGCAGCTCGCCGCTAGCGGGCTCCAGCTCCTACAATGAGCAGTTCTTC
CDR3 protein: CASSSPLAGSSSYNEQFF

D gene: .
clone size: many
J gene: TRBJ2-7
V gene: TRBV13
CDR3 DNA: TGTGCCAGCAAGTCGGCAGGGCGGAACGAGCAGTACTTC
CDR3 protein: CASKSAGRNEQYF

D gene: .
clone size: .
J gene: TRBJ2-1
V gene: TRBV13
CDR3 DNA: TGTGCCAGCAGCTTAGGGCCCTCTAGCTCGAGGGTCTACAATGAGCAGTTCTTC
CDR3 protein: CASSLGPSSSRVYNEQFF

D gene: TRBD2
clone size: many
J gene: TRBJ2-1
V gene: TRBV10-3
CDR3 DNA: TGTGCCATCAGTCAAGCGGGAGTCGGCAATGAGCAGTTCTTC
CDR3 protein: CAISQAGVGNEQFF

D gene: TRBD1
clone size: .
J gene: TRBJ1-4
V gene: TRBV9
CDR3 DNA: TGTGCCAGCAGCGGACAGGGCAATAATGAAAAACTGTTTTTT
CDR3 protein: CASSGQGNNEKLFF

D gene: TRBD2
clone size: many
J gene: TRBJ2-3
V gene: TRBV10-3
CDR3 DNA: TGTGCCGCCAGGCAGCGGGAGGGAACAGATACGCAGTATTTT
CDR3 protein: CAARQREGTDTQYF

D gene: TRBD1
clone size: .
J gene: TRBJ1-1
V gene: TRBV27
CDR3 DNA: TGTGCCAGCAGTTTGTCAGGGGCAGGGGGTAGAGAAACTGAAGCTTTCTTT
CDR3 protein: CASSLSGAGGRETEAFF

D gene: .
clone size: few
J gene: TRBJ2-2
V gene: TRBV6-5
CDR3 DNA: TGTGCCAGCAGTTACCAACAGACCGGCAGCACCGGGGAGCTGTTTTTT
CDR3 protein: CASSYQQTGSTGELFF

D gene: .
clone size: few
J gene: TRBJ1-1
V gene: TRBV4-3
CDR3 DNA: TGCGCCAGCAGCCACATTCAACAGGGAGCTGAAGCTTTCTTT
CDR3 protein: CASSHIQQGAEAFF

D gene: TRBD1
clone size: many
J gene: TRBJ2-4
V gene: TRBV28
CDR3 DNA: TGTGCCAGCAGTTACTGGACAGGCAAAAACATTCAGTACTTC
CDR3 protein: CASSYWTGKNIQYF

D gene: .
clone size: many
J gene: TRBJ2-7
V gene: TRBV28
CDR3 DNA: TGTGCCAGCACCGTGGCAGGGTTCTACGAGCAGTACTTC
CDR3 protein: CASTVAGFYEQYF

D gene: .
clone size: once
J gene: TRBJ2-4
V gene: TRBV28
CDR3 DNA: TGTGCCAGCAGTCCCCCCTGGACAAGCAAAAACATTCAGTACTTC
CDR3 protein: CASSPPWTSKNIQYF

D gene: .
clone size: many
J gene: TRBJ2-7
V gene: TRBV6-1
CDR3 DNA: TGTGCCAGCAGTTATGACAAGCCCTACGAGCAGTACTTC
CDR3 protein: CASSYDKPYEQYF

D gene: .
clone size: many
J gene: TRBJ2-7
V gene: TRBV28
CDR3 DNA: TGTGCCAGCAGTTTCCCGGGACAACTCTCCTACGAGCAGTACTTC
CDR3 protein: CASSFPGQLSYEQYF

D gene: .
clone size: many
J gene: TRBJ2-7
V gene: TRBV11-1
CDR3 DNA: TGTGCCAGCAGCTTAGGGGCGGTCTCCTACGAGCAGTACTTC
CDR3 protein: CASSLGAVSYEQYF

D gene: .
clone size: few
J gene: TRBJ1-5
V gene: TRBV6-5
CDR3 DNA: TGTGCCAGCAGTTACTCGTATCTTCGGGGCAATCAGCCCCAGCATTTT
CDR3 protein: CASSYSYLRGNQPQHF

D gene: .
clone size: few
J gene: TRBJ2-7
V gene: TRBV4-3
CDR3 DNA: TGCGCCAGCAGCCAAGATTCAGGGGCGTACGAGCAGTACTTC
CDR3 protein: CASSQDSGAYEQYF

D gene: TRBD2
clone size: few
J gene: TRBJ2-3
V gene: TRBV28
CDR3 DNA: TGTGCCAGCAGCCGGGGGGTGTGGGGAGAGACAGATACGCAGTATTTT
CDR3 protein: CASSRGVWGETDTQYF

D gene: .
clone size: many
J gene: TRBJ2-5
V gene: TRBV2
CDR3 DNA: TGTGCCAGCAGGGGAGATAAGACTAGGACCCAGTACTTC
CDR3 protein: CASRGDKTRTQYF

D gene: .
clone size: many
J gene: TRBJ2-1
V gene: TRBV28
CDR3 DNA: TGTGCCAGCAGTCTCTCTAAGTATGAGCAGTTCTTC
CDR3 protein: CASSLSKYEQFF

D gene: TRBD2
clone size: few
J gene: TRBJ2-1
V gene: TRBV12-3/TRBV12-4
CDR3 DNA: TGTGCCAGCAGCTTAGCGGGAGGGCTTGAGCAGTTCTTC
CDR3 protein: CASSLAGGLEQFF

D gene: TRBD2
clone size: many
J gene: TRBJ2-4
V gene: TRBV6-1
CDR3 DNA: TGTGCCAGCAGTGAAGCGCCTAAGACTAGCGGGAGTACGGCCAAAAACATTCAGTACTTC
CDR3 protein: CASSEAPKTSGSTAKNIQYF

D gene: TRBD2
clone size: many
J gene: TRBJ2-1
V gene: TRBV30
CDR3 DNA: TGTGCCTGGAGTGCTAGCGGACGCCGCCCCTACAATGAGCAGTTCTTC
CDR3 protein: CAWSASGRRPYNEQFF

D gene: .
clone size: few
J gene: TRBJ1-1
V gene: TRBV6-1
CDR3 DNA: TGTGCCAGCAGAGTACGGGGGAATTGGCTCCGAGTTGGCACTGAAGCTTTCTTT
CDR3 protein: CASRVRGNWLRVGTEAFF

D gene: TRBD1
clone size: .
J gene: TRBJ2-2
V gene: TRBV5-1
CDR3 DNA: TGCGCCAGCAGCCCCGCCCCTACAGGGGGAAACACCGGGGAGCTGTTTTTT
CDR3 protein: CASSPAPTGGNTGELFF

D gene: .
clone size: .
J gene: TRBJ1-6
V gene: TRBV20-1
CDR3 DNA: TGCAGTGCTGACGACAGAAATAATTCACCCCTCCACTTT
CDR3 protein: CSADDRNNSPLHF

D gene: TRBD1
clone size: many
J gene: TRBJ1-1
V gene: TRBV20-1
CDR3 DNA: TGCAGTGCTAGCCAACAGGGGGCGATGAACACTGAAGCTTTCTTT
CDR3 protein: CSASQQGAMNTEAFF

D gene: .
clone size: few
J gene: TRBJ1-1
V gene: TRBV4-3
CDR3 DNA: TGCGCCAGCAGCCAAGATCGAGCCGGGGGGGCTGAAGCTTTCTTT
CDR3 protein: CASSQDRAGGAEAFF

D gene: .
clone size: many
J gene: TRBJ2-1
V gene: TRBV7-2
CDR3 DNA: TGTGCCAGCAGTTCCAGACGGAGCTCCTACAATGAGCAGTTCTTC
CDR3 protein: CASSSRRSSYNEQFF

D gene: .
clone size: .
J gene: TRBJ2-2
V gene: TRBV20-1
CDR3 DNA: TGCAGTGCTGATCCGGGACTGGATGGGAACACCGGGGAGCTGTTTTTT
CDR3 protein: CSADPGLDGNTGELFF

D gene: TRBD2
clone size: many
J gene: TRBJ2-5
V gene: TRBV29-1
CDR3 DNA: TGCAGCGTCGTTAGCGGGAGGCGGGAGACCCAGTACTTC
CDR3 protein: CSVVSGRRETQYF

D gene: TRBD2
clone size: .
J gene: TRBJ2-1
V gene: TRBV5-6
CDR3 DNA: TGTGCCAGCAGCGGGGGGGGCAATGAGCAGTTCTTC
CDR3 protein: CASSGGGNEQFF

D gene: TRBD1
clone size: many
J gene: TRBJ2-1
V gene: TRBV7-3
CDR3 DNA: TGTGCCAGCAGCTTAAGGGACAGGGGTTCCTACAATGAGCAGTTCTTC
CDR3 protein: CASSLRDRGSYNEQFF

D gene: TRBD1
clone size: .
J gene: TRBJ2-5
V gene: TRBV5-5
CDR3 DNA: TGTGCCAGCAGCCGCCTTCCGGGACAGGGAGGAGAGACCCAGTACTTC
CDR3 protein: CASSRLPGQGGETQYF

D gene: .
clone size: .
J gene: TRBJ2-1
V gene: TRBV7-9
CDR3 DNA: TGTGCCAGCAGCCCCCCTGGGGAACCCTACAATGAGCAGTTCTTC
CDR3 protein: CASSPPGEPYNEQFF

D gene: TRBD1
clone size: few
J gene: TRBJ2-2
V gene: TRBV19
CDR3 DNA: TGTGCCAGTAGTATAGGGGGAGACAGGGACACCGGGGAGCTGTTTTTT
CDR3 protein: CASSIGGDRDTGELFF

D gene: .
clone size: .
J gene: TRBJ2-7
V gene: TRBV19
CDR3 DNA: TGTGCCAGTAGCTTCGACAGTACCAACGAGCAGTACTTC
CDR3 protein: CASSFDSTNEQYF

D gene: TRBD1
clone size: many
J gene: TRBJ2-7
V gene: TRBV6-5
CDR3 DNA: TGTGCCAGCAGTTACTTGACAGGGGGAGAGCAGTACTTC
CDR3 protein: CASSYLTGGEQYF

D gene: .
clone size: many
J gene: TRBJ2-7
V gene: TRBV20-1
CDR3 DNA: TGCAGTGCTAGAGTGGACTTATACGAGCAGTACTTC
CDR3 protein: CSARVDLYEQYF

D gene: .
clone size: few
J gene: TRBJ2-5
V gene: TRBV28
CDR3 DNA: TGTGCCAGCAGTTTATATTCCCCGAAACAGTACCAAGAGACCCAGTACTTC
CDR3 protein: CASSLYSPKQYQETQYF

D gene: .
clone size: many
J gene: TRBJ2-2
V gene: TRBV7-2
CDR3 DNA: TGTGCCAGCAGTTCGCAGCCGGGACTCAACACCGGGGAGCTGTTTTTT
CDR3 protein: CASSSQPGLNTGELFF

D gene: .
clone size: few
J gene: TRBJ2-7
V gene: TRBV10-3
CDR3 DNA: TGTGCCATCAGTGTACAGGCCGGGAACGAGCAGTACTTC
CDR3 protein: CAISVQAGNEQYF

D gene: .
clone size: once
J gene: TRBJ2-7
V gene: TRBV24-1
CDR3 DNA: TGTGCCACCAGTGATTTCAGGGAAGAGCAGTACTTC
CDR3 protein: CATSDFREEQYF

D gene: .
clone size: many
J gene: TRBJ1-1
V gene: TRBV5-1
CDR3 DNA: TGCGCCAGCAGGTCCAACAAGGAGAACACTGAAGCTTTCTTT
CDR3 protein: CASRSNKENTEAFF

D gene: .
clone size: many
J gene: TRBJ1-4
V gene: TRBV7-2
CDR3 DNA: TGTGCCAGCAGCTTAGATCCCGTTTATGAAAAACTGTTTTTT
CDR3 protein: CASSLDPVYEKLFF

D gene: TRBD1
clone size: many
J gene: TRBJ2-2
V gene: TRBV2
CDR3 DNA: TGTGCCAGCAGTCCGACAGGGCCCGGGGAGCTGTTTTTT
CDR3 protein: CASSPTGPGELFF

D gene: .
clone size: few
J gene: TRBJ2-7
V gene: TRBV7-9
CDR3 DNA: TGTGCCAGCGGCAGAGGGGGGGAGCAGTACTTC
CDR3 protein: CASGRGGEQYF

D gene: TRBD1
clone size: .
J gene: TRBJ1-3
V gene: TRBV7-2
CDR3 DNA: TGTGCCAGCCGGACAGGGATTGGCTCTGGAAACACCATATATTTT
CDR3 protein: CASRTGIGSGNTIYF

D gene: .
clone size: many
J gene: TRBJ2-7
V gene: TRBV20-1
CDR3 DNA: TGCAGTGCTGGAGGGACAGAAAACTACGAGCAGTACTTC
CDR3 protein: CSAGGTENYEQYF

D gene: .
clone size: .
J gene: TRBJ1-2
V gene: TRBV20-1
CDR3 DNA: TGCAGTGCTACATTAGGCGGGAGGAACTATGGCTACACCTTC
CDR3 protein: CSATLGGRNYGYTF

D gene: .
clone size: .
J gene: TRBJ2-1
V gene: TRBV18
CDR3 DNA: TGTGCCAGCTCACCAAGTAGCGGTGTAAATGAGCAGTTCTTC
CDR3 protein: CASSPSSGVNEQFF

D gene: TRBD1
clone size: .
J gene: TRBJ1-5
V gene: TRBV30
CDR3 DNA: TGTGCCTGGTTTAATCCGGGACAGCAGCCCTCCCTAAATCAGCCCCAGCATTTT
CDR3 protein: CAWFNPGQQPSLNQPQHF

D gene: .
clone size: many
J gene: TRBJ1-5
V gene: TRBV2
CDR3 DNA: TGTGCCAGCAGCAGAGGCTCTCCTCAGCCCCAGCATTTT
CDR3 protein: CASSRGSPQPQHF

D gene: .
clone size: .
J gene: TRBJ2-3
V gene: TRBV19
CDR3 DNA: TGTGCCAGTAGTAAGGACGGTCGGAGGGTTGCAGATACGCAGTATTTT
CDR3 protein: CASSKDGRRVADTQYF

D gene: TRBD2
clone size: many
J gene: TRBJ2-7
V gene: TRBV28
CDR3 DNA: TGTGCCAGCAGCACCTCGGGACTAGCGGACTACGAGCAGTACTTC
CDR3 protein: CASSTSGLADYEQYF

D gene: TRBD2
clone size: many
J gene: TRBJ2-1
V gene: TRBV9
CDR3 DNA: TGTGCCAGCAGCGTTACTAGCGCTTCGCCCCTCAATGAGCAGTTCTTC
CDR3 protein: CASSVTSASPLNEQFF

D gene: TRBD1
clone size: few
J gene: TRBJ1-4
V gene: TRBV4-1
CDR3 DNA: TGCGCCAGCAGCCAAGATCGGGACAGGGAAGAAAAACTGTTTTTT
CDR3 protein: CASSQDRDREEKLFF

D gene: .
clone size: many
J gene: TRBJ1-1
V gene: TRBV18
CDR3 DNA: TGTGCCAGCTCTCCTCACCCGGAGAACACTGAAGCTTTCTTT
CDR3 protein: CASSPHPENTEAFF

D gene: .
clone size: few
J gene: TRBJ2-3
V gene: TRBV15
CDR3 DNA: TGTGCCACCAGCAGAAGAGCGGCGGATACGCAGTATTTT
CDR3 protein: CATSRRAADTQYF